This T cell receptor beta chain emerged from a study of OX40 agonist ivuxolimab in advanced cancers. Whole-study context: Of mixed ages from about 23 to 79 and averaging roughly 60 years, the group was about 80% male. Participants could have had prior anti-PD-1, anti-PD-L1 or anti-CTLA-4 therapy, and 40% had some.

CDR1 and CDR2 (germline): SGHKS, YYEKEE (reference sequence). The CDR3 sequence is 18 residues long. The trim removed 3 bases at V and 4 bases at J, leaving 18 bases unmatched. Method: immunoSEQ multiplex PCR; TCRdb's copy keeps in-frame clones and lacks some. Among more than 45,000 clones, around 90% were seen once, and the ten largest hold about 20%. The cohort excluded patients with autoimmune disease history or systemic immunosuppression. V is TRBV5-5 and J is TRBJ1-2, with TRBD1 matching 7 bases. The TCR sequence derives from an adult with an advanced solid tumor such as melanoma, head and neck, liver or kidney cancer. The source material was CD4+ or CD8+ T cells sorted from blood, sampled in a trial of the OX40 agonist ivuxolimab. In nucleotides, the CDR3 is TGTGCCAGCAGCTCGAGGGACAGCCTGGTAAACGCCCTCTATGGCTACACCTTC. Its protein product is CASSSRDSLVNALYGYTF.